This T cell receptor (beta chain) originates from a study of shared clonotypes between healthy human individuals (dated by TCRdb to the early 2020s). With regard to the full study: The cohort comprised a couple of women and a few men aged 18 to 49 years. Per donor, three plates each were used for CD4 naive and CD4 memory, two for CD8 naive, and one for CD8 memory. Leukapheresis yielded between about 0.85 and 10 billion PBMCs per donor. To increase sequencing depth and limit assay-specific biases, different laboratories used diverse techniques to prepare libraries and sequence TCR repertoires. To estimate repertoire size and how much clonotype sharing occurs between individuals, the study deeply sequenced the blood TCR repertoires of about five healthy adults.

Broad study findings and their caveats: The small number of donors limited the genetic and exposure-history diversity represented. Only blood was sampled, and tissue TCR repertoires likely differ from those in blood. Roughly 5% of naive CD4, 3.5% of naive CD8, roughly 2.4% of memory CD4, and 0.4% of memory CD8 clonotypes were shared across a few donors. Incomplete sequencing was indicated by rarefaction of sorted-subset datasets, despite the large sequencing depth. Based on pairwise subsampling, the degree of clonotype sharing among donors was expected to be affected by sequencing depth. Naive subsets generally had larger estimated clonotype richness than memory subsets. Higher generation probabilities were observed for clonotypes shared by all four sorted-subset donors than for non-shared clonotypes.

In the case of this clone: It has no known antigen specificity. One base away there is no much larger clone; base qualities are not given.

Based on the germline V gene, the CDR1 and CDR2 sequences are MDHEN and SYDVKM. At the junction V is shortened by 5 bases and J by 0 bases; bases outside the gene matches: 10. The CDR3 goes from the cysteine to the phenylalanine over 16 residues. Just the 48-base CDR3 DNA is kept, in frame starting at base 1. Using the deep immunoSEQ assay, multiplex PCR amplified TCR CDR3 regions from genomic DNA. For each cell subset, the extracted genomic DNA was distributed evenly across all wells of several immunoSEQ 96-well plates, and each plate served as one replicate. Each replicate PCR for sorted subsets received approximately 200 ng genomic DNA, equal to 30,000 or so T cell genomes. The purified libraries were quantified using a Qubit 3.0 fluorometer, sized with a Bioanalyzer 2100, and then quantified again using the KAPA Library Quantification kit. Every immunoSEQ 96-well plate was sequenced on a separate single-read 150-cycle Illumina NextSeq 550 flow cell. The paper's processing steps were these. Because the immunoSEQ output included only junctional sequences and no quality scores, the filtering could not be the same as the filtering used for full-length reads. Sequences were annotated with PyIR, a Python wrapper for IgBLAST v1.9, and V/J genes and CDR3 were assigned using IMGT germline references. Any read was removed if the V/J assignment was weak (E-value above 1e-6), the CDR3 was missing, or the read contained stop codons, out-of-frame junctions, or ambiguous translated residues. A V3J clonotype was defined by an identical inferred V gene, J gene, and CDR3 amino acid sequence. The percentage overlap between two repertoires was calculated by dividing the number of shared unique clonotypes by the size of the smaller repertoire. Repertoire richness was assessed with RTK rarefaction, the Chao1 estimator, and Recon v2.1 estimates of unobserved clonotypes. Generation probabilities for all TCRbeta clonotypes obtained by the gDNA method from a handful of donors were computed using OLGA. As stored in TCRdb, this immuneACCESS dataset retains in-frame rearrangements with V and J assigned. A fraction of the clones does not appear; measured against another copy, unresolved V genes explain less than half of the discrepancy, and the remainder lacks a known reason. From that table come the V and J calls and clone size; the DNA was used to work out D and trimming. The sample has more than 1 million clones on record, approximately 80% of them singletons. The ten largest account for about 0.52% of the sample.

The donors were healthy, HIV-negative adults who had no recently reported acute infections or vaccinations. Every donor was a Caucasian adult residing in Nashville, Tennessee, USA. CD4+ T cells were enriched by magnetic negative selection, after which naive cells were positively selected on CD45RA and the negative fraction was taken as the memory subset. Blood was obtained by leukapheresis, after which PBMCs were separated by Ficoll-Histopaque density gradient centrifugation and cryopreserved in liquid nitrogen vapor phase. Analytical flow cytometry was used to check the purity and quantity of every magnetically sorted T cell population. Genomic DNA was isolated from each sorted fraction and quantified by UV absorbance on a Nanodrop 2000c.

Source material: memory CD4+ T cells from PBMCs. The label giving this sample's cell subset or site can be read as: CD45RA-negative fraction. The V gene is TRBV28 and the J gene is TRBJ2-7, and TRBD1 aligns with 7 junction nucleotides. This receptor was obtained from a man in his late teens or twenties in good health. Some clones in this sample may be carry-over from other donors' samples. The DNA sequence is as follows: TGTGCCAGCAGTCCTCATCGGACAGGTTCCTCCTACGAGCAGTACTTC. This yields the protein CASSPHRTGSSYEQYF.